This TCR beta chain was identified during a study of molecular identifiers for immune sequencing clone quantification. Study-wide results and caveats: Even with about a million naive cells present, spiked Jurkat TCR RNA from one cell was reportedly detectable.

Each CDR3 protein gets one entry after TCRdb re-called the PCR reads with MiXCR. The sample has fewer than 75,000 distinct CDR3 sequences, less than 20% seen once. About this clonotype: The antigen is not known.

Deletions cut 4 bases from V and 0 bases from J, with 16 bases between. The CDR3 has 16 amino acids. Germline lookup yields CDR1 MGHRA and CDR2 YSYEKL. This TCR was recovered from a human donor in good health. Some libraries in this study had Jurkat cell RNA spiked in. The source material was naive CD8+ T cells from blood, with Jurkat cell RNA spiked in. The subset here: FACS-sorted CD8+CD4-CCR7+CD45RA+ naive T cells. The V and J genes are TRBV4-1 and TRBJ2-7; D gene ambiguous. The CDR3 nucleotides read TGCGCCAGCAGCCTAACACGCACAGAGACCTCCTACGAGCAGTACTTC. As protein: CASSLTRTETSYEQYF.